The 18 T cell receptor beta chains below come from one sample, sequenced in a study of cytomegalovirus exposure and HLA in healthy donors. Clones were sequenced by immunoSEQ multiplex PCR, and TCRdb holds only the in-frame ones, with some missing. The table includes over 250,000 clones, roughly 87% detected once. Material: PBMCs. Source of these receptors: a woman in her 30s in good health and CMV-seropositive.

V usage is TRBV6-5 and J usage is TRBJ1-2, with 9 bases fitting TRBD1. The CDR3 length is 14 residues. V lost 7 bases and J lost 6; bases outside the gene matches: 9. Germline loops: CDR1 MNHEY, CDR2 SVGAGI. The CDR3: CASTMDRGGNGYTF. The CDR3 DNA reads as TGTGCCAGCACGATGGACAGGGGAGGTAATGGCTACACCTTC.

DNA of the CDR3: TGCGCCAGCAGCTTAGGGACGGGACAGCAGAATTCACCCCTCCACTTT. Translation gives CASSLGTGQQNSPLHF. V usage is TRBV5-1 and J usage is TRBJ1-6; 7 bases agree with TRBD1. This CDR3 spans 16 amino acids. V shed 2 bases, J shed 7 bases, and the junction held 9 bases outside the gene matches. Germline V gives CDR1 SGHRS, CDR2 YFSETQ.

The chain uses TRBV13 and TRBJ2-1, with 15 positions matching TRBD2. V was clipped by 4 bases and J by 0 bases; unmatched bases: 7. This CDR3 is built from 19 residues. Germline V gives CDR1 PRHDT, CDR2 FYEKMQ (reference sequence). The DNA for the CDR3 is TGTGCCAGCAGCTCGGGACTAGCGGGGGGCACAAGCTCCTACAATGAGCAGTTCTTC. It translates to CASSSGLAGGTSSYNEQFF.

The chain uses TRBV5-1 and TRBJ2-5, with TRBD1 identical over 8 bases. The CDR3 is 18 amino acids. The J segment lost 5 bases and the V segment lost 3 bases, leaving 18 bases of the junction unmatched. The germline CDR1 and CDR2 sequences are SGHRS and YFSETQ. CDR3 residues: CASSSRRRLTGDRETQYF. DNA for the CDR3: TGCGCCAGCAGCTCCCGGAGAAGGTTGACAGGGGATAGGGAGACCCAGTACTTC.

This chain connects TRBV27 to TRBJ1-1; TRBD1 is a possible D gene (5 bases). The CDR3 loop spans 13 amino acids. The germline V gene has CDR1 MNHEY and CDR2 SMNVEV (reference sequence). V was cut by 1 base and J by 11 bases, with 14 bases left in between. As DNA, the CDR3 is TGTGCCAGCAGTTTATGGCAGGGACGGGTTGCTTTCTTT. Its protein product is CASSLWQGRVAFF.

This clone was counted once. In DNA form, the CDR3 reads TGTGCCAGTAGTACGTCGGCGAGAGATACGCAGTATTTT. Protein: CASSTSARDTQYF. The chain employs TRBV19 and TRBJ2-3; the D is unclear. V was pared by 4 bases and J by 5 bases, with 10 bases between. CDR3 size: 13 residues. CDR1 is LNHDA and CDR2 is SQIVND in the germline V gene (reference sequence).

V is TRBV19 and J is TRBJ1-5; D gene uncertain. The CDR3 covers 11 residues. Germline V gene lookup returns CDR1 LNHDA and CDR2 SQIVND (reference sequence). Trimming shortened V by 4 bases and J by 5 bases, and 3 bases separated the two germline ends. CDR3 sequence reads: CASSRDQPQHF. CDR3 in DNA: TGTGCCAGTAGTAGGGATCAGCCCCAGCATTTT.

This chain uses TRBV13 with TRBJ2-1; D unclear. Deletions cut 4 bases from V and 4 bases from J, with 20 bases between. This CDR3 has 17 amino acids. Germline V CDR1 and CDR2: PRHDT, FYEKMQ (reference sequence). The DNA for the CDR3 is TGTGCCAGCAGCTCCCGGATAGCCAATCGCCAATACAATGAGCAGTTCTTC. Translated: CASSSRIANRQYNEQFF.

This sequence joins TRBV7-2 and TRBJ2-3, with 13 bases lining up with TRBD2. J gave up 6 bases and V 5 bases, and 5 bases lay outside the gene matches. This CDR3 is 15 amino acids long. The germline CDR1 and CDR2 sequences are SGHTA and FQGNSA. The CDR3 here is CASSPLAGGEDTQYF. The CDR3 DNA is TGTGCCAGCAGCCCACTAGCGGGAGGGGAGGATACGCAGTATTTT.

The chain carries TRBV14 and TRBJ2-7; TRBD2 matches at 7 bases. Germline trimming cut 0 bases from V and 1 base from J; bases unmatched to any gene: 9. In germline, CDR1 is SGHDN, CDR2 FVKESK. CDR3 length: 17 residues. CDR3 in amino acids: CASSQDEAWGGSYEQYF. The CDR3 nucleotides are TGTGCCAGCAGCCAAGATGAGGCTTGGGGGGGTTCCTACGAGCAGTACTTC. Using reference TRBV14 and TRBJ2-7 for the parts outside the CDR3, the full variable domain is EAGVTQFPSHSVIEKGQTVTLRCDPISGHDNLYWYRRVMGKEIKFLLHFVKESKQDESGMPNNRFLAERTGGTYSTLKVQPAELEDSGVYFCASSQDEAWGGSYEQYFGPGTRLTVT.

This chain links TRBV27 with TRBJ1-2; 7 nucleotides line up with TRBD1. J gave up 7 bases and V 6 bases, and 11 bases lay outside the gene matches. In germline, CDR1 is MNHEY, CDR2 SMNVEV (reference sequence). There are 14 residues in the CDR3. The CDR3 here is CASSGGGRGRGYTF. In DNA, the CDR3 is TGTGCCAGCAGCGGAGGGGGCAGGGGACGTGGCTACACCTTC.

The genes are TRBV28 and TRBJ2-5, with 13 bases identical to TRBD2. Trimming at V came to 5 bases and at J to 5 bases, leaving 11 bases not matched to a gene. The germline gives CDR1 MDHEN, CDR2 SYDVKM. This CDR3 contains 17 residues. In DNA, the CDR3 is TGTGCCAGCAGTCCGAATCGACTAGCGGGAGGCGGCGAGACCCAGTACTTC. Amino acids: CASSPNRLAGGGETQYF.

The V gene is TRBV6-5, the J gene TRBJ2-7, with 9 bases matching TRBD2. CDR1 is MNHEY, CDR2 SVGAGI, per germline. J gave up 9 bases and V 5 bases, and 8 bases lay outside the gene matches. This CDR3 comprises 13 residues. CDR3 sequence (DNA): TGTGCCAGCAGTGACACCGGGACTAGCCCGCAGTACTTC. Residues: CASSDTGTSPQYF.

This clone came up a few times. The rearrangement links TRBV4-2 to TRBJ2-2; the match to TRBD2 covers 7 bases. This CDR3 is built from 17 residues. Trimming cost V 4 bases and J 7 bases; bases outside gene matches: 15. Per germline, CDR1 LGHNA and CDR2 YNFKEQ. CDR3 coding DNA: TGTGCCAGCAGCCGTAAAGGCGTAGCGGGTAGAGTCGGGGAGCTGTTTTTT. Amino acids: CASSRKGVAGRVGELFF.

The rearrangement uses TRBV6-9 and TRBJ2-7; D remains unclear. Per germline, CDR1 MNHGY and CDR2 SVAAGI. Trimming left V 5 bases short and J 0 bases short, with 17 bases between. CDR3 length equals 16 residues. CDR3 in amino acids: CASSKPQPRSSYEQYF. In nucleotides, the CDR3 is TGTGCCAGCAGTAAGCCACAGCCCCGGAGCTCCTACGAGCAGTACTTC.

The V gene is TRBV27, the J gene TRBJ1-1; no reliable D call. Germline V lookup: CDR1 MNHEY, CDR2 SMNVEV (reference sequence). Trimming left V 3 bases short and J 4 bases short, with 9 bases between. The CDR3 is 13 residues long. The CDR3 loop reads CASSFTRRTEAFF. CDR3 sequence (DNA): TGTGCCAGCAGTTTTACCAGGCGCACTGAAGCTTTCTTT.

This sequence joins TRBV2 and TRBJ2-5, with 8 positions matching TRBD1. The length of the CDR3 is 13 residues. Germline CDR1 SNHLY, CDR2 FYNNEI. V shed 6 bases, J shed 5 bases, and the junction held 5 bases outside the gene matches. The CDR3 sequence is CASRQGAEETQYF. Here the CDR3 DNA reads TGTGCCAGCAGGCAGGGGGCTGAGGAGACCCAGTACTTC.

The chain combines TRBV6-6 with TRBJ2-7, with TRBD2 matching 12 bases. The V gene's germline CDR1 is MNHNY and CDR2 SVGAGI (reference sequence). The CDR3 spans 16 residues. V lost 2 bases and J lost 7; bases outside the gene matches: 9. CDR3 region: CASSYRTSGKSLEQYF. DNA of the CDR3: TGTGCCAGCAGTTACCGGACTAGCGGGAAGTCTTTAGAGCAGTACTTC.